A selection of T cell receptor beta chains follows, all from one sample in a study of cytotoxic CD8 clonotypes in ibrutinib-treated CLL. Method: immunoSEQ multiplex PCR; TCRdb's copy keeps in-frame clones and lacks some. The data show 50,000 to 70,000 clones, nearly 55% seen once. Material: PBMCs, obtained at disease progression, from a patient treated with ibrutinib. The receptors were sampled from a human donor with chronic lymphocytic leukemia. Both conserved end residues are part of each CDR3. The D gene is left open where the match is weak. Clone size is not always given. Where it is, it says once, few, many or a class for expanded clones.

V gene	D gene	J gene	clone size	CDR3 DNA	CDR3 protein
TRBV19	-	TRBJ2-7	few	TGTGCCAGTAGTAGAGGGGACTCCTCCTACGAGCAGTACTTC	CASSRGDSSYEQYF
TRBV4-3	-	TRBJ2-7	-	TGCGCCAGCAGCCGATCGGACACACTCCACTACGAGCAGTACTTC	CASSRSDTLHYEQYF
TRBV18	TRBD2	TRBJ2-3	-	TGTGCCAGCTCACCATTCGCGACTAGCGAACCCACAGATACGCAGTATTTT	CASSPFATSEPTDTQYF
TRBV5-1	-	TRBJ1-1	-	TGCGCCAGCAGCTTGGAGGTGACGGCGAACACTGAAGCTTTCTTT	CASSLEVTANTEAFF
TRBV2	-	TRBJ2-7	few	TGTGCCAGCAGTACGGGACGGTACCAGGAGCAGTACTTC	CASSTGRYQEQYF
TRBV7-3	-	TRBJ1-1	once	TGTGCCAGCAGCTTCTCAGGAGACGGAGAAGCTTTCTTT	CASSFSGDGEAFF
TRBV19	-	TRBJ2-7	-	TGTGCCAGTAGTACCGGCTACGAGCAGTACTTC	CASSTGYEQYF
TRBV19	-	TRBJ2-5	few	TGTGCCAGTAGTATAGAAGGGTATTTGGCAGAGACCCAGTACTTC	CASSIEGYLAETQYF
TRBV5-8	-	TRBJ2-4	once	TGTGCCAGCAGCCCGGGGGGCCGAGGGGAATCCAAAAACATTCAGTACTTC	CASSPGGRGESKNIQYF
TRBV7-2	-	TRBJ1-2	-	TGTGCCAGCAGCTTAGGAGGGACCGGGCTCGGGCGTTATGGCTACACCTTC	CASSLGGTGLGRYGYTF
TRBV7-8	-	TRBJ1-5	-	TGTGCCAGCAGCTTAGTCGGCCAGGGTAGCAATCAGCCCCAGCATTTT	CASSLVGQGSNQPQHF
TRBV7-2	-	TRBJ1-3	-	TGTGCCAGCAGCCCGCAGGCCCACTCTGGAAACACCATATATTTT	CASSPQAHSGNTIYF
TRBV18	-	TRBJ2-3	-	TGTGCCAGCTCAGGGGCTAGCCTTGTGGGCACAGATACGCAGTATTTT	CASSGASLVGTDTQYF
TRBV6-6	TRBD1	TRBJ1-1	medium-sized	TGTGCCAGCAGCCCGGGACAGAAGAACACTGAAGCTTTCTTT	CASSPGQKNTEAFF
TRBV19	TRBD1	TRBJ2-2	-	TGTGCCAGTAGTAGCCGACAGGGGACGAACACCGGGGAGCTGTTTTTT	CASSSRQGTNTGELFF
TRBV27	-	TRBJ2-7	few	TGTGCCAGCAGACGTTCTGACTTGAGCTCCTACGAGCAGTACTTC	CASRRSDLSSYEQYF
TRBV7-9	-	TRBJ1-1	-	TGTGCCAGCAGCTTCTCTCCTGAAGCTTTCTTT	CASSFSPEAFF
TRBV27	TRBD1	TRBJ1-6	-	TGTGCCAGCAGGGGGACAGGCGGCGCCCTCCACTTT	CASRGTGGALHF
TRBV6-5	-	TRBJ1-1	few	TGTGCCATCAGCAGGGACCCCAGGCGCACTGAAGCTTTCTTT	CAISRDPRRTEAFF
TRBV11-2	-	TRBJ2-2	-	TGTGCCAGCAACAAATTTCCTTCCGGGGAGCTGTTTTTT	CASNKFPSGELFF
TRBV7-9	-	TRBJ2-7	once	TGTGCCAGCAGCACCCAACAGGGAAGCTACGAGCAGTACTTC	CASSTQQGSYEQYF
TRBV19	TRBD1	TRBJ1-1	-	TGTGCCAGTAGTATGGGAGGGACAGTTTCTAACACTGAAGCTTTCTTT	CASSMGGTVSNTEAFF
TRBV14	TRBD1	TRBJ1-2	-	TGTGCCAGCAGGGGGACAGTCCCCGGAGGCTACACCTTC	CASRGTVPGGYTF
TRBV6-6	TRBD1	TRBJ2-1	-	TGTGCCAGCAGAAGACAGGGGGCGCCCAGTGAGCAGTTCTTC	CASRRQGAPSEQFF
TRBV9	-	TRBJ1-1	-	TGTGCCAGCAGCGTATGGCCAGGTTCGACTGAAGCTTTCTTT	CASSVWPGSTEAFF
TRBV15	-	TRBJ2-7	-	TGTGCCACCAGCAGAGAGTACGGATACGAGCAGTACTTC	CATSREYGYEQYF
TRBV27	-	TRBJ2-3	few	TGTGCCAGCAGTCCCCGAGGGGTAGACACAGATACGCAGTATTTT	CASSPRGVDTDTQYF
TRBV28	-	TRBJ2-1	-	TGTGCCAGCAGTTCCTTGACTCCCAGCTCCTACAATGAGCAGTTCTTC	CASSSLTPSSYNEQFF
TRBV27	-	TRBJ2-7	-	TGTGCCAGCAGACGGGCTGGGGCAGAATCCTACGAGCAGTACTTC	CASRRAGAESYEQYF
TRBV28	TRBD1	TRBJ1-6	-	TGTGCCAGCAGAAAGACAGGGGGCTCTAATTCACCCCTCCACTTT	CASRKTGGSNSPLHF
TRBV4-2	-	TRBJ2-3	-	TGTGCCAGCAGCCAAGTAGTCCCCGGGCCAGATACGCAGTATTTT	CASSQVVPGPDTQYF
TRBV29-1	-	TRBJ1-1	few	TGCAGCGTTGCTGCCTCGAACACTGAAGCTTTCTTT	CSVAASNTEAFF
TRBV12-5	-	TRBJ1-1	-	TGTGCTAGTGGTTTGAGTACAGGGAACACTGAAGCTTTCTTT	CASGLSTGNTEAFF
TRBV6-5	-	TRBJ1-5	once	TGTGCCAGCAGGACCTCGGGAGCAAATCAGCCCCAGCATTTT	CASRTSGANQPQHF
TRBV7-8	-	TRBJ2-3	few	TGTGCCAGCAGCCGTAAATTCGTTGGCACAGATACGCAGTATTTT	CASSRKFVGTDTQYF
TRBV27	-	TRBJ1-1	-	TGTGCCAGCAGTTTTCGGGAGGTCACTGAAGCTTTCTTT	CASSFREVTEAFF
TRBV28	-	TRBJ1-2	-	TGTGCCAGCAGTTCGACAGCCTATGGCTACACCTTC	CASSSTAYGYTF
TRBV18	-	TRBJ1-6	-	TGTGCCAGCTCACCACCGGCCACTTCACCCCTCCACTTT	CASSPPATSPLHF
TRBV9	-	TRBJ1-1	-	TGTGCCAGCAGCGTATATGCGAACACTGAAGCTTTCTTT	CASSVYANTEAFF
TRBV11-2	TRBD1	TRBJ1-6	-	TGTGCCAGCAGCTCGATGCCGGGACAGTTCAATTCACCCCTCCACTTT	CASSSMPGQFNSPLHF
TRBV7-9	-	TRBJ2-7	-	TGTGCCAGCAGCTTAGTGGAGTACGAGCAGTACTTC	CASSLVEYEQYF
TRBV10-3	-	TRBJ2-3	-	TGTGCCATCAGTGTAGGGGTGGCTTTCACAGATACGCAGTATTTT	CAISVGVAFTDTQYF
TRBV5-1	-	TRBJ1-1	few	TGCGCCAGCAGCTTGGGGCCGGGATCCACTGAAGCTTTCTTT	CASSLGPGSTEAFF